This TCR beta chain was observed in a study of T-cell reconstitution after alpha-beta-depleted transplantation in children. Preparing the TCRbeta library involved the use of unique molecular identifiers. TCRdb called the PCR reads again in MiXCR, with one record for every CDR3 protein. This sample has hundreds of thousands of distinct CDR3 sequences, with 9.5% to 15% found just once. This CDR3 is built from 15 residues. Per germline, CDR1 SGHRS and CDR2 YFSETQ. Trimming took off 0 bases at V and 3 bases at J, with 11 bases between the two ends. There are many counts of this clonotype. The source was PBMCs from the stem cell graft donor, collected from the stem cell graft. The chain employs TRBV5-1 and TRBJ2-3; no clear D gene. This TCR derives from a human donor who donated a stem cell graft to a child with acute lymphoblastic leukemia. The CDR3 region is CASSLVQTRTDTQYF. As DNA, the CDR3 is TGCGCCAGCAGCTTGGTACAGACGCGGACAGATACGCAGTATTTT.